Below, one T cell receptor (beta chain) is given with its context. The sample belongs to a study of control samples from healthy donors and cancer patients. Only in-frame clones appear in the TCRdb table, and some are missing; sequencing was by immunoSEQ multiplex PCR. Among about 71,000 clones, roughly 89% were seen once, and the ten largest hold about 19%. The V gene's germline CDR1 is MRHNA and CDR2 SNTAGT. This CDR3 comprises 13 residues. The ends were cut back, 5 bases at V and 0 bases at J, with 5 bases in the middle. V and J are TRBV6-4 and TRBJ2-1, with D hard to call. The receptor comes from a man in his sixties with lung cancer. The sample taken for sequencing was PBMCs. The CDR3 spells CASSRYSYNEQFF. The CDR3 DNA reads TGTGCCAGCAGTCGATACTCCTACAATGAGCAGTTCTTC.